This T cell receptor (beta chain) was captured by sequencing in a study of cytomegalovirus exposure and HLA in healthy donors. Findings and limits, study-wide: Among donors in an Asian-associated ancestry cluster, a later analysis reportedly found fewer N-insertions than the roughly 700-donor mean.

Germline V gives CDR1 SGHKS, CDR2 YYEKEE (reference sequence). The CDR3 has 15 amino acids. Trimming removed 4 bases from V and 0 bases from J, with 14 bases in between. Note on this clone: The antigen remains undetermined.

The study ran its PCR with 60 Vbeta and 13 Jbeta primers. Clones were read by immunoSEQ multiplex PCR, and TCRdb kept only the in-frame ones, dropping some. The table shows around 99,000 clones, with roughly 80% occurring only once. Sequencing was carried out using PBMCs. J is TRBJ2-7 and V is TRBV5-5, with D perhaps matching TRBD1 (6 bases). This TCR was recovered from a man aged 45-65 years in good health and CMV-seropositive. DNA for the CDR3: TGTGCCAGCAGCGTAAGACAGGTGAGCTCCTACGAGCAGTACTTC. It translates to CASSVRQVSSYEQYF.